The rows below give T cell receptor beta chains drawn from one sample of a study of blood T cell repertoires in COVID-19. Some clones are missing from TCRdb's copy, which holds only in-frame ones; the method was immunoSEQ multiplex PCR. The sample lists roughly 180,000 clones, approximately 77% occurring once. Sequenced input: PBMCs or T cells enriched from blood (not recorded which). The receptors shown here come from a man in his sixties who had recovered from COVID-19. Both conserved end residues are part of each CDR3. D genes are given only for firm matches. Where a row states a size, it is once, few, many or the class of an expanded clone; other rows omit it.

>TRBV4-1|TRBJ1-4|TRBD1|.
TGCGCCAGCAGCTACGGGACAGCGAGTAATGAAAAACTGTTTTTT
CASSYGTASNEKLFF
>TRBV15|TRBJ1-4|TRBD1|.
TGTGCCACCAGCAGAGGGGGACAGAGTAATGAAAAACTGTTTTTT
CATSRGGQSNEKLFF
>TRBV19|TRBJ1-4|TRBD1|.
TGTGCCAGTAGTATGAGGGGGCCGGGCGAAAAACTGTTTTTT
CASSMRGPGEKLFF
>TRBV28|TRBJ1-5|.|.
TGTGCCAGCAGTTTATCCTTGGCGGGTCAGCCCCAGCATTTT
CASSLSLAGQPQHF
>TRBV28|TRBJ2-7|TRBD2|.
TGTGCCAGCAGTTTAGAGGGACTAGCGGGAGAACGATCCTACGAGCAGTACTTC
CASSLEGLAGERSYEQYF
>TRBV29-1|TRBJ1-1|TRBD1|.
TGCAGCGCCGAGGGGGCCAGGGACCATGACACTGAAGCTTTCTTT
CSAEGARDHDTEAFF
>TRBV19|TRBJ2-7|TRBD2|.
TGTGCCAGTACTAGCGGGGTATACTCCTACGAGCAGTACTTC
CASTSGVYSYEQYF
>TRBV7-6|TRBJ2-2|.|once
TGTGCCAGCAGCCTGGTCTTAGTAGCCGGGGAGCTGTTTTTT
CASSLVLVAGELFF
>TRBV6-5|TRBJ1-1|.|.
TGTGCCAGCAGCAAACAGGGAAAGAACACTGAAGCTTTCTTT
CASSKQGKNTEAFF
>TRBV25-1|TRBJ2-5|.|.
TGTGCCAGCAGTGACTGGGACACCCAAGAGACCCAGTACTTC
CASSDWDTQETQYF
>TRBV19|TRBJ2-3|.|.
TGTGCCAGTAGTATTGGCCTCACAGATACGCAGTATTTT
CASSIGLTDTQYF
>TRBV7-3|TRBJ2-5|TRBD2|.
TGTGCCAGCAGCTCAACGGGACTAGCGGAAGAGACCCAGTACTTC
CASSSTGLAEETQYF
>TRBV14|TRBJ2-3|.|.
TGTGCCAGCAGCCAAATAGCCGCAGATACGCAGTATTTT
CASSQIAADTQYF
>TRBV9|TRBJ2-1|TRBD1|.
TGTGCCAGCAGCGTTCTGACCGGGACAGGGGTGGATGAGCAGTTCTTC
CASSVLTGTGVDEQFF
>TRBV5-4|TRBJ1-2|TRBD1|.
TGTGCCAGCAGCCACCGGGACAGGGTTCCCTATGGCTACACCTTC
CASSHRDRVPYGYTF
>TRBV3-1/TRBV3-2|TRBJ2-5|TRBD1|.
TGTGCCAGCAGCCAAGTTGACAGGGCGGCCCAGTACTTC
CASSQVDRAAQYF
>TRBV18|TRBJ2-7|TRBD2|once
TGTGCCAGCTCACTAAAGACCGGGACTAGCGGGATGAGCTCCTACGAGCAGTACTTC
CASSLKTGTSGMSSYEQYF
>TRBV25-1|TRBJ1-2|.|.
TGTGCCAGCAGTGACCCCACCCGGACGGGGAGGGACTATGGCTACACCTTC
CASSDPTRTGRDYGYTF
>TRBV30|TRBJ1-6|.|.
TGTGCCTGCCAGACAGGCCAGCTTGGATCACCCCTCCACTTT
CACQTGQLGSPLHF
>TRBV4-1|TRBJ1-4|.|.
TGCGCCAGCAGCCAAGATCGTAGGGGGATTGGGAAACTGTTTTTT
CASSQDRRGIGKLFF
>TRBV2|TRBJ2-1|.|once
TGTGCCAGCAGTGAACTGACAGGCGATTACAATGAGCAGTTCTTC
CASSELTGDYNEQFF
>TRBV28|TRBJ2-7|TRBD1|.
TGTGCCAGCAGTCAGGGGGACCAACTAGAGCAGTACTTC
CASSQGDQLEQYF
>TRBV15|TRBJ1-2|.|.
TGTGCCACCAGCAGAGATGCAGAGTCATGGACACTTTCTAACTATGGCTACACCTTC
CATSRDAESWTLSNYGYTF
>TRBV12-5|TRBJ1-1|.|few
TGTGCTAGTGGGGCCCGGGTCGCGAACACTGAAGCTTTCTTT
CASGARVANTEAFF
>TRBV5-1|TRBJ2-7|TRBD1|.
TGCGCCAGCAGCTTCTGGGACAGGGACTCCTACGAGCAGTACTTC
CASSFWDRDSYEQYF
>TRBV3-1/TRBV3-2|TRBJ2-1|.|.
TGTGCCAGCAGCCAAACCCGGGTAGGCAATGAGCAGTTCTTC
CASSQTRVGNEQFF
>TRBV5-1|TRBJ2-1|TRBD2|once
TGCGCCAGCAGTTACGGACTAGCGGGAGGAATAGGCTCCTACAATGAGCAGTTCTTC
CASSYGLAGGIGSYNEQFF
>TRBV12-3/TRBV12-4|TRBJ1-1|.|.
TGTGCCAGCAGCAGGGCCCTGAACACTGAAGCTTTCTTT
CASSRALNTEAFF
>TRBV11-1|TRBJ2-2|TRBD2|few
TGTGCCAGCAGCTTAGCGCTGGGGCTAGCGGGGCCCACCGGGGAGCTGTTTTTT
CASSLALGLAGPTGELFF
>TRBV5-5|TRBJ1-6|.|.
TGTGCCAGCAGCTTGAAGGACAACTCCTATAATTCACCCCTCCACTTT
CASSLKDNSYNSPLHF
>TRBV29-1|TRBJ1-2|.|.
TGCAGCGTTGAATGGTCAGCCCCGAGGTATGGCTACACCTTC
CSVEWSAPRYGYTF
>TRBV24-1|TRBJ2-1|TRBD1|.
TGTGCCACCAGTCGTCCGACAGGGTCCTCCTACAATGAGCAGTTCTTC
CATSRPTGSSYNEQFF
>TRBV29-1|TRBJ2-1|.|.
TGCAGCGTTGAACCGATACAAAATGAGCAGTTCTTC
CSVEPIQNEQFF
>TRBV10-1|TRBJ2-1|.|.
TGCGCCAGCACCCGGGCGGGGGCCCGAAATGAGCAGTTCTTC
CASTRAGARNEQFF
>TRBV5-1|TRBJ1-1|.|few
TGCGCCAGCAGCTTCACCGGGACTCCAGGTTTGAACACTGAAGCTTTCTTT
CASSFTGTPGLNTEAFF
>TRBV19|TRBJ1-6|.|.
TGTGCCAGTAGTATTACAGGGAATAATTCACCCCTCCACTTT
CASSITGNNSPLHF
>TRBV7-6|TRBJ2-7|TRBD1|many
TGTGCCAGCAGCCCAGAAGGGGACAGCTACTACGAGCAGTACTTC
CASSPEGDSYYEQYF
>TRBV7-2|TRBJ1-4|.|once
TGTGCCAGCAGCTTATGGGCAGGTGATGAAAAACTGTTTTTT
CASSLWAGDEKLFF
>TRBV5-1|TRBJ2-2|TRBD1|many
TGCGCCAGCAGCCCACCGACAGGGCGGTCCGGGGAGCTGTTTTTT
CASSPPTGRSGELFF
>TRBV7-3|TRBJ2-2|TRBD1|.
TGTGCCAGCAGCCAGCCTGCCGGGACAGGGGATACCGGGGAGCTGTTTTTT
CASSQPAGTGDTGELFF
>TRBV11-2|TRBJ1-2|TRBD1|few
TGTGCCAGCAGCTGGGACAGGGACTATGGCTACACCTTC
CASSWDRDYGYTF
>TRBV7-6|TRBJ2-3|TRBD2|.
TGTGCCAGCAGCTTAGGGACTAGCCGCACAGATACGCAGTATTTT
CASSLGTSRTDTQYF
>TRBV7-9|TRBJ2-4|TRBD1|many
TGTGCCAGCAGCTTAGCAGGACAGGGTACCAAAAACATTCAGTACTTC
CASSLAGQGTKNIQYF
>TRBV28|TRBJ1-1|.|.
TGTGCCAGCAGTGACAGCTCTCTAAGGGCCACTGAAGCTTTCTTT
CASSDSSLRATEAFF
>TRBV18|TRBJ2-1|TRBD2|.
TGTGCCAGCTCACCGCCAGGGACTAGAAGCGGGAGTGAGCAGTTCTTC
CASSPPGTRSGSEQFF
>TRBV23-1|TRBJ1-4|.|.
TGCGCCAGCAGTGACGGTCTTAGGAGCCTTAATGAAAAACTGTTTTTT
CASSDGLRSLNEKLFF